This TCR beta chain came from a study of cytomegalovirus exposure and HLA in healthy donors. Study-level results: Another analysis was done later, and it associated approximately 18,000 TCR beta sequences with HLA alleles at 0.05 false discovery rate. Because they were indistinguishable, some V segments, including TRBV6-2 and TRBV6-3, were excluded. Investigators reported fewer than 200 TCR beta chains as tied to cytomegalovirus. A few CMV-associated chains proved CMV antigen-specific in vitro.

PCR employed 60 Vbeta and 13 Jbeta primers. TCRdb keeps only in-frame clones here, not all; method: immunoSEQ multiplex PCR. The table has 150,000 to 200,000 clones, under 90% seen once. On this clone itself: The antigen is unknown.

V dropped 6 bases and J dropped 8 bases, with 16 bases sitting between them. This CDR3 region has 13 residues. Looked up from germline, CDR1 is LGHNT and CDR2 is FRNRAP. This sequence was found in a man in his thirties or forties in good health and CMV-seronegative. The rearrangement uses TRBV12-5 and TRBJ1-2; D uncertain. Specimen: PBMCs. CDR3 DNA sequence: TGTGCTAGTGGCCCCCTAGGAGCGGGAGGCTACACCTTC. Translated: CASGPLGAGGYTF.